This T cell receptor (beta chain) originates from a study of T cells in Graves' hyperthyroidism and ophthalmopathy. At least ten counts were recorded for this clonotype. Its antigen is not identified. Study-wide points: Clonotypes that were expanded in thyroid above 0.001 mostly appeared in blood too.

Graves' hyperthyroidism was deemed stable given no ophthalmopathy progression within 18 months. Clinical symptoms, serum thyroxine, TRAb, thyroid ultrasound and orbital computed tomography informed diagnoses. Over 9 ml of fresh peripheral blood supplied the PBMCs. Amplified TCR beta CDR3 regions came from RNA transcripts. Primed by the HTBI set, a first-round RT-PCR was run on the TCR CDR3. TCRdb passed the multiplex PCR reads through MiXCR, listing each CDR3 protein once. Found here are fewer than 800,000 distinct CDR3 sequences, 15% to 20% of them singletons; the top ten hold about 8.4%. V lost 4 bases to trimming and J lost 7 bases; unmatched junction nucleotides: 4. The CDR3 runs to 14 residues. The germline gives CDR1 MNHEY, CDR2 SMNVEV (reference sequence).

V gene TRBV27 combines with J gene TRBJ2-1, with TRBD1 matching over 10 bases. The sequence was obtained from a man between 18 and 35 years old with Graves' hyperthyroidism. Sample: blood. CDR3 sequence (DNA): TGTGCCAGCAGTTCGGGACAGGGGTGGAATGAGCAGTTCTTC. It translates to CASSSGQGWNEQFF.